The T cell receptor (beta chain) described here comes from a study of blood T cell repertoires in COVID-19. Authors' data handling: It was from reference gene primer amplification that nucleated cell counts were estimated. TCRdb keeps only in-frame clones here, not all; method: immunoSEQ multiplex PCR. Clonal size and the V and J genes are those of that table, whereas D and trimming came from the DNA. The sample has some 140,000 clones, about 76% seen once. After removal of 3 bases from V and 6 bases from J, the junction contained 10 bases not matched to a gene. Germline V gene data show CDR1 as KGHSH and CDR2 as LQKENI. This CDR3 has 16 amino acids.

This chain joins TRBV18 and TRBJ1-2; TRBD1 aligns across 10 bases. The source material was peripheral blood. This clonotype was obtained from an elderly man with acute or convalescent COVID-19. The chain's CDR3 is CASSPLGTGAIDGYTF. The CDR3 DNA reads as TGTGCCAGCTCACCCCTTGGGACAGGGGCGATTGATGGCTACACCTTC.